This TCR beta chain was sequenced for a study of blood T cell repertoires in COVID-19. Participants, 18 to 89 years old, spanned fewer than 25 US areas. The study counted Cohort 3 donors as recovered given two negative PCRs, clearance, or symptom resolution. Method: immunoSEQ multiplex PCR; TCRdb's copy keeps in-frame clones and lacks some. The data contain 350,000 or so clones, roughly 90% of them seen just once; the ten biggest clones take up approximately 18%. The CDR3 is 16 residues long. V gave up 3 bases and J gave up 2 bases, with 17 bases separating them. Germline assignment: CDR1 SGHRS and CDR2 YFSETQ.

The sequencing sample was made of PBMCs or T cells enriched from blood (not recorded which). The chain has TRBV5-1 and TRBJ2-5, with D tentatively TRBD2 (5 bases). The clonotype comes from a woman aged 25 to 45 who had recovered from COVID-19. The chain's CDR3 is CASSSAPGGSQETQYF. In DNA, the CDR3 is TGCGCCAGCAGCTCCGCCCCCGGCGGGTCACAAGAGACCCAGTACTTC.